This record covers a single T cell receptor (beta chain). The antigen remains unidentified. This sample is part of a study of shared clonotypes between healthy human individuals. The CDR3 consists of 14 residues. V was shortened by 11 bases and J by 0 bases, with 15 bases between the two germline ends. CDR1 is SNHLY and CDR2 is FYNNEI in the germline V gene. Generated by immunoSEQ multiplex PCR, the TCRdb table keeps only in-frame clones and is missing some. The sample yields approximately 320,000 clones, around 72% seen once. Findings and caveats of the study: The researchers took only blood, and tissue repertoires probably look different. Among a handful of donors, approximately 5% of naive CD4 clonotypes were found in common. Among the subsets, naive ones generally showed larger estimated richness than memory ones.

Donors were healthy HIV-negative adults without recent acute infections or vaccinations. The chain couples TRBV2 to TRBJ2-3; D remains unclear. This clonotype was obtained from a man aged 30 to 39 in good health. What was sequenced was memory CD4+ T cells sorted from blood. The subset: CD45RA-negative fraction. CDR3 in amino acids: CAGQLWGSTDTQYF. CDR3 bases: TGTGCCGGCCAACTCTGGGGAAGCACAGATACGCAGTATTTT. Based on the CDR3 plus reference TRBV2 and TRBJ2-3, the full variable domain is EPEVTQTPSHQVTQMGQEVILRCVPISNHLYFYWYRQILGQKVEFLVSFYNNEISEKSEIFDDQFSVERPDGSNFTLKIRSTKLEDSAMYFCAGQLWGSTDTQYFGPGTRLTVL.